What follows are 28 T cell receptor beta chains derived from one specimen sequenced in a study of cytomegalovirus exposure and HLA in healthy donors. PCR primers comprised 60 Vbeta and 13 Jbeta primers. Measured with immunoSEQ multiplex PCR; TCRdb has only the in-frame clones, and not every one. The sample includes about 190,000 clones, roughly four fifths of them seen just once. Material for sequencing was PBMCs. The receptors were sampled from a woman between 50 and 59 years old in good health and CMV-seropositive.

The rearrangement joins TRBV5-1 to TRBJ2-1, with D hard to call. Per germline, CDR1 SGHRS and CDR2 YFSETQ. The CDR3 covers 13 residues. The V and J ends lost 5 bases and 0 bases respectively, with 6 bases between them. The CDR3 nucleotides are TGCGCCAGCAGTCTCAGCTCCTACAATGAGCAGTTCTTC. Amino acid sequence: CASSLSSYNEQFF.

The chain carries TRBV11-2 and TRBJ2-5; 7 bases are a match to TRBD1. The CDR3 is made up of 14 amino acids. V was pared by 4 bases and J by 3 bases, with 5 bases of the junction left unmatched. Germline V lookup: CDR1 SGHAT, CDR2 FQNNGV. As DNA, the CDR3 is TGTGCCAGCAGCTCGGGACAGCCCAAAGAGACCCAGTACTTC. Protein sequence: CASSSGQPKETQYF.

This clone was recorded only once. This chain connects TRBV11-1 to TRBJ1-6, with D perhaps matching TRBD1 (6 bases). This CDR3 region has 17 residues. Germline CDR1 SGHAT, CDR2 FQDESV (reference sequence). Deletions cut 7 bases from V and 6 bases from J, with 22 bases between. DNA of the CDR3: TGTGCCAGCACCGAATTAAGGGGGTCCCGACCTAATTCACCCCTCCACTTT. Its translation: CASTELRGSRPNSPLHF.

The chain couples TRBV7-9 to TRBJ1-2; D is unresolved. The CDR3 sequence is 13 residues long. Germline CDR1 and CDR2: SEHNR and FQNEAQ (reference sequence). V lost 3 bases and J lost 8, with 13 bases in between. The CDR3 sequence is CASSFPPAGGYTF. DNA for the CDR3: TGTGCCAGCAGCTTCCCCCCTGCGGGGGGCTACACCTTC.

This clone occurred a few times. The chain uses TRBV5-6 and TRBJ2-3; D is possibly TRBD1 (5 bases). V gave up 2 bases and J gave up 1 base, with 11 bases separating them. Germline CDR1 reads SGHDT; CDR2 reads YYEEEE. The CDR3 is 15 residues long. The CDR3 coding sequence is TGTGCCAGCAGCTTTTACGACAGCGGCACAGATACGCAGTATTTT. Translated: CASSFYDSGTDTQYF.

This clone was observed once. CDR3 coding DNA: TGCGCCAGCAGCTCCCTGGGTAGGGGCACTGAAGCTTTCTTT. Its translation: CASSSLGRGTEAFF. This chain joins TRBV5-1 and TRBJ1-1; possible D gene TRBD1, 5 bases. Between the trimmed V and J ends, which lost 3 bases and 4 bases, there was a span of 13 bases. CDR1 is SGHRS, CDR2 YFSETQ, per germline. CDR3 length: 14 amino acids. The full variable domain, rest sourced from reference TRBV5-1 and TRBJ1-1, is KAGVTQTPRYLIKTRGQQVTLSCSPISGHRSVSWYQQTPGQGLQFLFEYFSETQRNKGNFPGRFSGRQFSNSRSEMNVSTLELGDSALYLCASSSLGRGTEAFFGQGTRLTVV.

The chain is built from TRBV10-3 and TRBJ2-7; D unclear. There are 14 residues in the CDR3. Germline V CDR1 and CDR2: ENHRY, SYGVKD. The germline V and J ends were trimmed by 2 bases and 0 bases, with 8 bases remaining between them. CDR3 bases: TGTGCCATCAGTGAGAGTGAGCACTCCTACGAGCAGTACTTC. Protein: CAISESEHSYEQYF.

V is TRBV5-1 and J is TRBJ1-2, with a possible D match to TRBD1 (5 bases). Trimming removed 3 bases at V and 2 bases at J, with 14 bases between. From germline, CDR1 is SGHRS and CDR2 YFSETQ. The CDR3 contains 15 residues. The CDR3 DNA reads as TGCGCCAGCAGCTCCACAGGAGTTACGAACTATGGCTACACCTTC. Protein sequence: CASSSTGVTNYGYTF.

The J gene is TRBJ2-1, the V gene TRBV6-5, with unresolved D. This CDR3 has 13 amino acids. Germline V lookup: CDR1 MNHEY, CDR2 SVGAGI. V dropped 5 bases and J dropped 5 bases, with 10 bases sitting between them. This CDR3 is CASSIRTHNEQFF. CDR3 nucleotide sequence: TGTGCCAGCAGTATTCGCACTCACAATGAGCAGTTCTTC.

This clone was seen just once. The chain is built from TRBV7-7 and TRBJ1-1; tentatively, D is TRBD1 (6 bases). In germline, CDR1 is SSHAT, CDR2 FNYEAQ (reference sequence). Trimming shortened V by 5 bases and J by 4 bases, and 23 bases separated the two germline ends. CDR3 size: 17 residues. CDR3 DNA: TGTGCCAGCAGCCCCATAGGGGGGGGCGGTGAAGTCACTGAAGCTTTCTTT. Encoded protein: CASSPIGGGGEVTEAFF.

The chain couples TRBV18 to TRBJ2-7; TRBD1 agrees at 8 bases. The trim removed 4 bases at V and 3 bases at J, leaving 5 bases unmatched. The CDR3 covers 14 residues. Looked up from germline, CDR1 is KGHSH and CDR2 is LQKENI. Here the CDR3 DNA reads TGTGCCAGCTCACGACAGGGGAATATCTACGAGCAGTACTTC. As protein: CASSRQGNIYEQYF.

This chain joins TRBV29-1 and TRBJ2-5; 7 nucleotides match TRBD1. CDR1 is SQVTM and CDR2 is ANQGSEA in the germline V gene. The CDR3 has 12 amino acids. J was trimmed by 3 bases and V by 8 bases; bases with no gene match: 6. The CDR3 region is CSTGQRKETQYF. CDR3 in DNA: TGCAGCACGGGACAGAGAAAAGAGACCCAGTACTTC. Full variable domain (rest looked up from reference TRBV29-1 and TRBJ2-5): SAVISQKPSRDICQRGTSLTIQCQVDSQVTMMFWYRQQPGQSLTLIATANQGSEATYESGFVIDKFPISRPNLTFSTLTVSNMSPEDSSIYLCSTGQRKETQYFGPGTRLLVL.

The chain recombines TRBV5-4 with TRBJ1-6; TRBD1 aligns across 7 bases. The V gene's germline CDR1 is SGHNT and CDR2 YYREEE (reference sequence). The junction had 8 bases not matched to a gene; V was cut back by 4 bases and J by 7 bases. This CDR3 has 15 residues. The CDR3 here is CASSIRTGKNSPLHF. The DNA for the CDR3 is TGTGCCAGCAGCATCCGGACAGGAAAAAATTCACCCCTCCACTTT.

The chain recombines TRBV5-1 with TRBJ2-5, with D tentatively TRBD1 (5 bases). The V gene lost 0 bases and the J gene lost 3 bases, with 9 bases spanning the gap. This CDR3 has 14 amino acids. CDR1 SGHRS and CDR2 YFSETQ come from the germline V gene. CDR3 amino acids: CASSLDGAKETQYF. DNA for the CDR3: TGCGCCAGCAGCTTGGATGGGGCGAAAGAGACCCAGTACTTC.

This clone was picked up one time. This chain uses TRBV19 with TRBJ1-5, with 9 bases matching TRBD1. CDR3 length equals 16 residues. Germline-derived CDR1 and CDR2 are LNHDA and SQIVND (reference sequence). Trimming at V came to 5 bases and at J to 3 bases, leaving 8 bases not matched to a gene. The CDR3 DNA sequence: TGTGCCAGTAGTCGACAGGGGGGGAAAGCCAATCAGCCCCAGCATTTT. It codes for CASSRQGGKANQPQHF.

CDR3 DNA: TGTGCCAGCAGCTCTGGGACAGGGAAGATCTCTGAAGCTTTCTTT. Its protein product is CASSSGTGKISEAFF. The chain is built from TRBV5-4 and TRBJ1-1; TRBD1 matches 9 bases. This CDR3 region has 15 residues. V was pared by 3 bases and J by 6 bases, with 9 bases of the junction left unmatched. CDR1 and CDR2 from the germline V gene are SGHNT and YYREEE (reference sequence).

The rearrangement links TRBV5-6 to TRBJ2-3; TRBD1 matches 11 bases. J gave up 5 bases and V 4 bases, and 6 bases lay outside the gene matches. There are 15 residues in the CDR3. Germline V gene lookup returns CDR1 SGHDT and CDR2 YYEEEE. The CDR3 loop is CASSHGQGALDTQYF. In DNA, the CDR3 is TGTGCCAGCAGCCACGGACAGGGGGCATTAGATACGCAGTATTTT.

The V call is TRBV5-4, the J call TRBJ2-3; 7 bases are a match to TRBD1. This CDR3 has 16 residues. The germline gives CDR1 SGHNT, CDR2 YYREEE (reference sequence). Trimming took 4 bases from V and 2 from J; bases not matched to a gene: 10. CDR3: CASSVRTGVPTDTQYF. The CDR3 nucleotides read TGTGCCAGCAGCGTTAGGACAGGAGTACCCACAGATACGCAGTATTTT.

The V gene is TRBV10-3, the J gene TRBJ1-2; 8 bases fit TRBD1. The trim removed 2 bases at V and 4 bases at J, leaving 0 bases unmatched. Per the germline V gene, CDR1 is ENHRY and CDR2 is SYGVKD. The CDR3 is 13 amino acids. CDR3 loop: CAISEGQGYGYTF. For the CDR3, the DNA is TGTGCCATCAGTGAGGGACAGGGCTATGGCTACACCTTC.

V is TRBV6-4 and J is TRBJ2-3; 10 bases map to TRBD2. The length of the CDR3 is 15 residues. In germline, CDR1 is MRHNA, CDR2 SNTAGT. After removal of 3 bases from V and 4 bases from J, the junction contained 4 bases not matched to a gene. The CDR3 sequence: CASSEKSGGADTQYF. As DNA, the CDR3 is TGTGCCAGCAGTGAAAAAAGCGGGGGGGCAGATACGCAGTATTTT.

This clone was seen more than once but under ten times. The chain carries TRBV28 and TRBJ2-7; weak D call: TRBD1 (6 bases). The CDR3 is 14 amino acids. V lost 6 bases, J lost 7 bases, and 19 bases lay in between. Germline CDR1 MDHEN, CDR2 SYDVKM. The CDR3 sequence: CASSPPGDLREQYF. Here the CDR3 DNA reads TGTGCCAGCAGCCCCCCAGGGGATTTAAGGGAGCAGTACTTC.

The chain employs TRBV10-1 and TRBJ2-1; 11 nucleotides agree with TRBD2. V lost 6 bases to trimming and J lost 0 bases; unmatched junction nucleotides: 7. The CDR3 is made up of 17 amino acids. Germline V lookup: CDR1 WNHNN, CDR2 SYGVQD (reference sequence). CDR3 DNA sequence: TGCGCCAGCAGCGGGACTAGCGGACGAGGCTCCTACAATGAGCAGTTCTTC. It codes for CASSGTSGRGSYNEQFF.

The chain recombines TRBV27 with TRBJ2-7; 7 positions agree with TRBD1. V shed 2 bases, J shed 3 bases, and the junction held 4 bases outside the gene matches. There are 14 residues in the CDR3. Germline V CDR1 and CDR2: MNHEY, SMNVEV (reference sequence). The CDR3 loop reads CASSLKGGFYEQYF. The CDR3 DNA reads TGTGCCAGCAGTTTAAAAGGGGGCTTCTACGAGCAGTACTTC.

The count of this clone is one. This CDR3 reads CASSLAWTVTGELFF. CDR3 DNA sequence: TGCGCCAGCAGCTTGGCCTGGACAGTCACCGGGGAGCTGTTTTTT. The chain couples TRBV5-1 to TRBJ2-2, with D tentatively TRBD1 (6 bases). V lost 0 bases and J lost 4, with 10 bases in between. Germline CDR1 is SGHRS and CDR2 is YFSETQ. The CDR3 spans 15 residues.

CDR3 coding DNA: TGTGCCTGGAGTTCGGGGACAGGGGCAGGTCAGCCCCAGCATTTT. Its translation: CAWSSGTGAGQPQHF. V gene TRBV30 combines with J gene TRBJ1-5, with 10 bases that match TRBD1. The CDR3 is 15 residues long. The germline CDR1 and CDR2 sequences are GTSNPN and SVGIG (reference sequence). V was pared by 2 bases and J by 6 bases, with 7 bases of the junction left unmatched.

The chain has TRBV6-1 and TRBJ1-2; D is perhaps TRBD1 (5 bases). The length of the CDR3 is 15 residues. With 7 bases removed from V and 5 bases from J, the gap between germline ends came to 20 bases. Germline V gene lookup returns CDR1 MNHNS and CDR2 SASEGT. CDR3 nucleotide sequence: TGTGCCAGCACCCGAGGCCCAGGGCTCCCTTATGGCTACACCTTC. It codes for CASTRGPGLPYGYTF.

The chain carries TRBV4-3 and TRBJ2-7; TRBD2 aligns across 10 bases. This CDR3 has 16 amino acids. The junction had 5 bases not matched to a gene; V was cut back by 1 base and J by 2 bases. Germline values: CDR1 LGHNA, CDR2 YSLEER. The CDR3 nucleotides read TGCGCCAGCAGCCAAGGTCTCAGCGGGGGGGCCTACGAGCAGTACTTC. It specifies CASSQGLSGGAYEQYF.

V and J are TRBV2 and TRBJ1-1, with 10 positions matching TRBD1. From germline, CDR1 is SNHLY and CDR2 FYNNEI. This CDR3 comprises 16 residues. V lost 0 bases and J lost 5; bases outside the gene matches: 6. The CDR3 bases are TGTGCCAGCAGTGAAGCTGGAGGGACAGGGGAAACTGAAGCTTTCTTT. Its protein is CASSEAGGTGETEAFF.